This TCR beta chain originates from a study of breast tumors, draining lymph nodes, adjacent tissues. Study-wide points: Tumors had less TCR diversity than lymph nodes, more than nontumor tissue. The data were judged consistent with most tumor T cells coming from lymph node and expanding in tumor.

Samples came from axillary lymph nodes draining the breast cancer. V was clipped by 5 bases and J by 0 bases, with 6 bases between them. This CDR3 has 13 amino acids. From germline, CDR1 is SEHNR and CDR2 FQNEAQ (reference sequence). This clonotype showed up many times. Its antigen is unknown. MiXCR, applied by TCRdb to the multiplex PCR reads, yields one record per CDR3 protein. This sample has 150,000 to 200,000 distinct CDR3 sequences; 33% occur once, and the top ten carry roughly 4.5%. Sample: axillary lymph node tissue. V usage is TRBV7-9 and J usage is TRBJ2-3; D is unclear. This sequence originates from a female donor with breast cancer. Some clones in this sample may be carry-over from other donors' samples. CDR3 residues: CASSRDSTDTQYF. The CDR3, as DNA: TGTGCCAGCAGCCGCGACAGCACAGATACGCAGTATTTT.